These T cell receptor beta chains were read from a single sample in a study of T cells in Graves' hyperthyroidism and ophthalmopathy. MiXCR was run by TCRdb on the multiplex PCR reads, yielding one entry per CDR3 protein. Among approximately 400,000 distinct CDR3 sequences listed, less than 15% were seen once. Sequenced material: blood. The receptors stem from a man younger than 45 with Graves' hyperthyroidism that later progressed to Graves' ophthalmopathy. CDR3s include the opening cysteine and the closing phenylalanine or tryptophan. D genes are given only for firm matches. Clone size appears in some rows only: once, few, many, or a class for an expanded clone.

>-|TRBV28|many|TRBJ2-3
TGTGCCAGCAGTACCCAGTGGCCCACGACAGATACGCAGTATTTT
CASSTQWPTTDTQYF
>-|TRBV29-1|few|TRBJ2-1
TGCAGCGTTGAAGAGTCTCTCCCTCAAACTCTCAATGAGCAGTTCTTC
CSVEESLPQTLNEQFF
>-|TRBV30|-|TRBJ2-3
TGTGCCTGGAGCGCGGGCGGGCCAACAGATACGCAGTATTTT
CAWSAGGPTDTQYF
>-|TRBV20-1|many|TRBJ2-3
TGCAGTGCCAAAAAAGGAGCGGGTTTTGGCACAGATACGCAGTATTTT
CSAKKGAGFGTDTQYF
>-|TRBV7-9|many|TRBJ1-2
TGTGCCAGCAGCTTAGGATCGCCAGCTTGCACCTTC
CASSLGSPACTF
>TRBD2|TRBV20-1|few|TRBJ2-1
TGCAGTGCTAGGCTCAGCGGGGGGGCCGGTGAGCAGTTCTTC
CSARLSGGAGEQFF
>TRBD2|TRBV5-4|few|TRBJ2-5
TGTGCCAGCAGCGTGGGACTAGCGGGGGGAGAGACCCAGTACTTC
CASSVGLAGGETQYF
>-|TRBV28|many|TRBJ1-4
TGTGCCAGCAGCCCTGAAGGGAGAGAAGAAAAACTGTTTTTT
CASSPEGREEKLFF
>TRBD2|TRBV13|many|TRBJ2-1
TGTGCCAGCAGCTTCAGGACTAGCGGGGGGTACAATGAGCAGTTCTTC
CASSFRTSGGYNEQFF
>TRBD1|TRBV7-9|few|TRBJ1-4
TGTGCCAGCAGCCGGGACAGAGAAAAACTGTTTTTT
CASSRDREKLFF
>-|TRBV20-1|few|TRBJ2-6
TGCAGTGCCTCTCAGGGCTCTGGGGCCAACGTCCTGACTTTC
CSASQGSGANVLTF
>TRBD1|TRBV7-8|many|TRBJ1-1
TGTGCCAGCAGCTCGACAGGGGTTGAAGCTTTCTTT
CASSSTGVEAFF
>TRBD2|TRBV19|few|TRBJ2-5
TGTGCCAGTAGTGAACCAGCGGGGGGGCAAGAGACCCAGTACTTC
CASSEPAGGQETQYF
>-|TRBV19|-|TRBJ1-1
TGTGCCAGTAGTATCCTTTTCGGGGAGGGAGCTTTCTTT
CASSILFGEGAFF
>-|TRBV30|-|TRBJ2-7
TGTGCCTGGAGTGTACAGGTCTCCTACGAGCAGTACTTC
CAWSVQVSYEQYF
>-|TRBV5-5|many|TRBJ2-7
TGTGCCAGCAGCTACGTGGCGGACGGACCCTACGAGCAGTACTTC
CASSYVADGPYEQYF
>-|TRBV10-3|few|TRBJ2-7
TGTGCCATCAGTGATTCCATTAACGACAATGAGCAGTACTTC
CAISDSINDNEQYF
>-|TRBV6-1|many|TRBJ2-2
TGTGCCAGCAGGCCTAGGGTAGGCGGGGAGCTGTTTTTT
CASRPRVGGELFF
>TRBD2|TRBV20-1|-|TRBJ2-3
TGCAGTGCTAGAGCGAGACTAGCGGCAGATACGCAGTATTTT
CSARARLAADTQYF
>TRBD1|TRBV12-3/TRBV12-4|many|TRBJ1-2
TGTGCCAGCGATACCGGGACAGGGGTATCCTATGGCTACACCTTC
CASDTGTGVSYGYTF
>-|TRBV20-1|few|TRBJ2-1
TGCAGCGCCACGACAGACCACAATGAGCAGTTCTTC
CSATTDHNEQFF
>-|TRBV28|many|TRBJ2-7
TGTGCCAGCAGGGTTATTCGGGACACCTTCTACGAGCAGTACTTC
CASRVIRDTFYEQYF